This TCR beta chain was sequenced for a study of identical twins listed by TCRdb under 2016. With regard to the full study: To test whether fetal clonotypes persist, the study used deep sequencing on TCR alpha and beta repertoires from monozygotic twins, unrelated adults of various ages, and cord blood. To rule out contamination, the twin experiments were replicated at different times with different library preparation protocols. Beyond this particular receptor, the publication reports: Abundant cord blood beta clonotypes had fewer insertions, young adult naive repertoires showed a similar but weaker trend, and memory repertoires showed no such trend. Invariant T cells such as MAIT and iNKT could partly confound zero-insertion analyses, although diverse VJ usage argued against such confounding for most clonotypes. A weaker excess of twin sharing was found in beta out-of-frame sequences because the signal-to-noise ratio was lowered by fewer shared sequences. Because the same donors could not be followed over many years, conclusions were based on cross-sectional statistical analysis. In monozygotic twins, recombination models systematically underestimated out-of-frame TCR alpha sharing, but the models matched the sharing seen between unrelated individuals. Compared with coincidental sharing between unrelated individuals, out-of-frame TCR alpha sequences shared between twins showed an excess of sequences with low generation probability.

Libraries were made using 5' RACE. Sequenced on an Illumina HiSeq 2000. A universal primer binding site was added through template switching, and the final cDNA carried a unique molecular identifier so that TCR cDNA molecules could be counted accurately. Specific primers in the conserved constant-segment region were used to synthesize first-strand cDNA for the TCR alpha and beta chains. Each cDNA library was double barcoded, with a SMART-Mk sample barcode plus Illumina barcodes, to control for contamination. TruSeq adapter sequences along with Illumina sample barcodes were introduced in two successive PCR steps. TCR alpha and beta cDNA libraries were sequenced on the Illumina HiSeq platform with custom primers. As for the original processing: Raw reads were processed with MiGEC to extract unique molecular identifiers, and MiXCR was used to determine CDR3 positions. Recombination models were inferred per individual with the repgenHMM and IGoR tools using an EM algorithm. The analysis of shared clonotypes was done with the tcR package in R, with sharing normalized by the product of cloneset sizes. To study raw recombination without the effects of thymic and clonal selection, out-of-frame nonproductive sequences were analyzed. TCRdb ran its own pipeline on the public reads, namely fastp trimming at Q25 and MiXCR clone calling, and kept in-frame beta chains. Every distinct CDR3 protein forms one entry, paired with its most common genes and DNA. TCRdb's processing, not the authors', yielded these V and J calls. The sample table lists hundreds of thousands of distinct CDR3 sequences, 20% to 25% of them with a count of one. The ten most abundant clones make up roughly 3% of the sample.

All donors were healthy Caucasians. Three pairs of female monozygotic twins, all aged about 18 to 30 years, were included in the twin cohort. CD4+ and CD8+ T cell populations were isolated with positive isolation kits from Invitrogen. Unmatched junction bases come to 13, with V trimmed by 4 bases and J by 7 bases. Taken from cysteine to phenylalanine, the CDR3 has 16 residues. Of the read, only the CDR3 DNA is kept; its 48 bases are in frame from base 1. The CDR1 and CDR2 encoded by the germline V gene are MNHNS and SASEGT. A remark on this clonotype: The antigen it binds to is not known. Base qualities were left out, and no much larger clone turns up one base away.

This same sample was also taken into another study, of T cells expressing NK-cell markers. The second paper further reports: TCR beta-chain repertoires were profiled in sorted CD3+CD56+NKG2C+, CD3+CD56+NKG2C- and CD3+CD56-NKG2C+ T-cell subsets from about 8 donors. Among the eight sequenced donors, seven were HCMV-seropositive and one was HCMV-seronegative. To restrict sorting to alphabetaTCR-expressing T cells, an anti-gammadeltaTCR antibody was added in several experiments. In six donors, the dominant CD3+CD56+NKG2C+ clonotypes were found to rank among the top 10 CD8+ clonotypes and to make up 1.0-7.0% of CD8+ T cells. Those dominant clonotypes were again the most abundant among CD3+CD56-NKG2C+ cells in a few donors, at about 25-60.1%. It remained unclear whether the expanded NKG2C-expressing T cell clones were specific for HCMV antigens. Randomly selected healthy volunteers, three men and five women, were used as the eight sequenced donors. HCMV-specific IgG was detected in serum with a commercial ELISA kit to determine HCMV serostatus. MIGEC was used to demultiplex reads and group the reads by UMI, and MiTCR was used to assemble and quantify clonotypes. To exclude erroneous sequences, only TCR cDNA sequences supported by at least two reads were retained. Downstream repertoire analysis used the tcR package, and clonotypes were matched across fractions by CDR3 nucleotide sequence plus V segment. Antigen specificity was annotated against VDJdb with VDJmatch, allowing one amino acid substitution in CDR3.

Sequenced material: CD4+ T cells sorted from blood. The chain couples TRBV6-1 to TRBJ2-1; a stretch of 7 junction bases matches TRBD2. This receptor was obtained from a woman aged 18 to 35 in good health. The CDR3 protein is CASSAVVAGVANEQFF. DNA sequence: TGTGCCAGCAGTGCAGTGGTCGCGGGAGTAGCGAATGAGCAGTTCTTC.